This entry is about one T cell receptor beta chain. This sample is part of a study of T cell changes during pregnancy in multiple sclerosis. CDR3 length: 15 amino acids. CDR1 SGHTA and CDR2 FQGNSA come from the germline V gene. Trimming stripped 6 bases from V and 3 bases from J, with 15 bases between. Assay: immunoSEQ multiplex PCR; the TCRdb copy retains only in-frame clones and omits some. The sample lists roughly 57,000 clones; roughly nine tenths were seen once. V usage is TRBV7-2 and J usage is TRBJ2-1, with a tentative D call TRBD2 (6 bases). The sequence came from a female donor with multiple sclerosis, enrolled in a pregnancy study. The starting material was peripheral blood, obtained in the first trimester of pregnancy. CDR3 nucleotides: TGTGCCAGCAGGACGGGCGGGACCCGCTACAATGAGCAGTTCTTC. Encoded protein: CASRTGGTRYNEQFF.